What follows describes a single T cell receptor beta chain. The data belong to a study of blood T cell repertoires in COVID-19. Study context: Samples came from the United States, Italy and Spain, spanning acute and convalescent COVID-19. T cells, B-cell-depleted T cells, or PBMCs provided the cDNA or gDNA that served as material.

Original data processing: Nucleated cell counts were estimated from reference gene primer amplification. Profiling relied on immunoSEQ multiplex PCR, and the TCRdb table lists in-frame clones only, not all of them. V and J calls and clone size are those listed in that table; D and trimming were worked out from the DNA. Of some 250,000 clones in the sample, roughly 88% were seen once. Either two negative PCRs, clearance, or symptom resolution qualified Cohort 3 donors as recovered. V was pared by 2 bases and J by 7 bases, with 0 bases of the junction left unmatched. The CDR3 has 14 residues. Germline assignment: CDR1 MNHEY and CDR2 SVGEGT.

V and J are TRBV6-2 or TRBV6-3 and TRBJ1-6, with 9 bases matching TRBD1. Sequenced sample: PBMCs or T cells enriched from blood (not recorded which). The TCR was taken from a woman in her forties or fifties who had recovered from COVID-19. The CDR3 region is CASSYGQGNSPLHF. The CDR3 region has the DNA TGTGCCAGCAGTTACGGACAGGGGAATTCACCCCTCCACTTT.